The 32 T cell receptor beta chains reported below all come from one sample, sequenced in a study of tumor-infiltrating lymphocytes in primary liver carcinoma. In addition to blood RNA drawn from unsorted whole blood, germline DNA was extracted. A primer matching the constant region was used to make TCR beta cDNA from 500 ng of total RNA. TCR beta libraries came from three nested multiplex PCR rounds using slightly modified ARM-PCR. A C-beta reverse primer was combined with TRBV1-TRBV30 forward primers in the first two PCR rounds, and each round had 10 cycles. From the multiplex PCR reads, TCRdb called clonotypes with MiXCR, one entry per CDR3 protein. This sample has 250,000 to 400,000 distinct CDR3 sequences, with 65% found just once. The sample taken for sequencing was peripheral blood. The receptors derive from a man between 35 and 55 years old with primary liver carcinoma and hepatitis B virus infection.

In the case of this clonotype: A much larger clone lies a single base off, so this may be a read error. The CDR3 is CNVGLGQNYGYTF. The CDR3 coding sequence is TGCAACGTCGGACTGGGACAGAACTATGGCTACACCTTC. The rearrangement uses TRBV29-1 and TRBJ1-2; 7 nucleotides match TRBD1. There are 13 residues in the CDR3. Looked up from germline, CDR1 is SQVTM and CDR2 is ANQGSEA.

A single count supports this clonotype. A junction end diverges from the germline sequence, so it may reflect a read error. V and J are TRBV11-1 and TRBJ2-1, with D possibly being TRBD1 or TRBD2 (5 bases each). Germline V gene lookup returns CDR1 SGHAT and CDR2 FQDESV (reference sequence). This CDR3 contains 14 residues. The CDR3 nucleotides read TGTGCCATCTCGGACGGCTTTTTGGGGGATGAGCAGCTCTTC. As protein: CAISDGFLGDEQLF.

To note about this clonotype: A much larger clone lies one base from this, so it may be a read error. This sequence joins TRBV4-3 and TRBJ1-1, with unresolved D. The CDR3 contains 14 residues. Germline V gives CDR1 LGHNA, CDR2 YSLEER. V was cut by 7 bases and J by 0 bases, with 12 bases left in between. This CDR3 is CASNQKQMNTEAFF. In DNA, the CDR3 is TGCGCCAGCAACCAGAAACAGATGAACACTGAAGCTTTCTTT.

The chain couples TRBV29-1 to TRBJ1-1; tentative D call: TRBD1 (6 bases). There are 14 residues in the CDR3. In germline, CDR1 is SQVTM, CDR2 ANQGSEA. DNA for the CDR3: TGCAGTGGCCGCCGGGAGGGGGAGGACACTGAAGCTTTCTTT. Its translation: CSGRREGEDTEAFF.

The chain uses TRBV28 and TRBJ1-5; the D is unclear. Trimming left V 3 bases short and J 3 bases short, with 9 bases between. Per germline, CDR1 MDHEN and CDR2 SYDVKM. CDR3 length: 14 amino acids. In DNA, the CDR3 is TGTGCCAGCAGTTTGGTCTTGAACAATCAGCCCCAGCATTTT. The encoded protein is CASSLVLNNQPQHF. Full variable domain (outside the CDR3, taken from reference TRBV28 and TRBJ1-5): DVKVTQSSRYLVKRTGEKVFLECVQDMDHENMFWYRQDPGLGLRLIYFSYDVKMKEKGDIPEGYSVSREKKERFSLILESASTNQTSMYLCASSLVLNNQPQHFGDGTRLSIL.

V gene TRBV5-4 combines with J gene TRBJ2-3, with D unresolved. TRBJ1-5 explains the end of the DNA better; the J call may be wrong. Per germline, CDR1 SGHNT and CDR2 YYREEE (reference sequence). The CDR3 has 16 amino acids. CDR3 residues: CASSPPPSGLADTQHF. DNA of the CDR3: TGTGCCAGCAGCCCCCCCCCAAGCGGCTTAGCAGATACGCAGCATTTT.

Worth noting for this clonotype: This could be a read error, since a much larger clone is one nucleotide away. The rearrangement uses TRBV5-5 and TRBJ1-2, with a possible D match to TRBD1 (6 bases). The CDR3 loop spans 14 amino acids. Germline V gives CDR1 SGHKS, CDR2 YYEKEE (reference sequence). V lost 1 base and J 6 bases, leaving 13 bases between the germline ends. For the CDR3, the DNA is TGTGCCAGCAGCTTGACCGGGACACGGGATGGCTACACCTTC. Its translation: CASSLTGTRDGYTF.

To note about this clonotype: A junction boundary mismatches the germline segment, possibly from a read error. The CDR3, as DNA: TGCGCCAGCACCTCTCAGGGACCCGGGAATTCGCCCCTCCACTTT. It specifies CASTSQGPGNSPLHF. The chain links TRBV5-1 to TRBJ1-6, with TRBD1 as a possible D gene (5 bases). Germline loops: CDR1 SGHRS, CDR2 YFSETQ. The CDR3 contains 15 residues.

The chain joins TRBV11-2 to TRBJ2-7, with D perhaps TRBD1 (6 bases). CDR3 length equals 13 residues. Germline V CDR1 and CDR2: SGHAT, FQNNGV. V was cut by 5 bases and J by 6 bases, with 14 bases left in between. CDR3 amino acids: CASSPYRVSEQYF. CDR3 in DNA: TGTGCCAGCAGCCCGTACAGGGTCTCCGAGCAGTACTTC.

This clonotype was detected ten times or more. The V gene is TRBV5-4, the J gene TRBJ1-5; TRBD1 agrees at 7 bases. Germline V gene data show CDR1 as SGHNT and CDR2 as YYREEE (reference sequence). Trimming cost V 5 bases and J 4 bases; bases outside gene matches: 3. The CDR3 length is 13 residues. CDR3 in DNA: TGTGCCAGCAGTGAACAGGGGAATCAGCCCCAGCATTTT. It encodes CASSEQGNQPQHF.

Points on this clonotype: A read error may explain this, as a much larger clone is one base away. The rearrangement joins TRBV12-3 or TRBV12-4 to TRBJ2-7; TRBD2 is a possible D gene (6 bases). The ends were cut back, 5 bases at V and 5 bases at J, with 7 bases in the middle. This CDR3 is 11 amino acids long. The CDR3 coding sequence is TGTGCCAGCAGTGGAGGGGACGAGCAGTACTTC. Protein sequence: CASSGGDEQYF.

Worth noting for this clonotype: A much larger clone is a single base away; this may be a read error. The chain employs TRBV6-2 or TRBV6-3 and TRBJ2-5; D remains unclear. Trimming left V 6 bases short and J 4 bases short, with 9 bases between. The CDR3 covers 12 residues. Germline V gives CDR1 MNHEY, CDR2 SVGEGT. CDR3 amino acids: CASRPRLETQYF. CDR3 DNA: TGTGCCAGCAGACCGAGATTAGAGACCCAGTACTTC.

Points on this clonotype: An end of the junction does not agree with germline; a read error may underlie this. The J gene is TRBJ2-1, the V gene TRBV12-5; 11 bases map to TRBD2. In germline, CDR1 is LGHNT, CDR2 FRNRAP. CDR3 length equals 15 residues. CDR3 sequence (DNA): TGCGCTAGTGTCCTACCCGGGACTAGCGGCAATGAGCAGTTCTTC. It translates to CASVLPGTSGNEQFF.

This clonotype was detected ten times or more. As DNA, the CDR3 is TGTGCCAGCAGCTTGGCCTTTGGACCGGAGGCAGATACGCAGTATTTT. Translated: CASSLAFGPEADTQYF. The chain is built from TRBV5-4 and TRBJ2-3; a weak D match, TRBD2 (5 bases). The CDR3 has 16 amino acids. V dropped 0 bases and J dropped 4 bases, with 15 bases sitting between them. The germline V gene has CDR1 SGHNT and CDR2 YYREEE (reference sequence).

The table lists this clonotype with many counts. CDR3 sequence: CSVDANEQFF. The DNA of the CDR3 is TGCAGCGTTGATGCCAATGAGCAGTTCTTC. V is TRBV29-1 and J is TRBJ2-1; D gene unclear. Germline CDR1 and CDR2: SQVTM and ANQGSEA. The CDR3 spans 10 residues. Trimming left V 3 bases short and J 6 bases short, with 3 bases between.

CDR3 residues: CSVILPPYEQYF. DNA of the CDR3: TGCAGCGTTATTCTCCCACCTTACGAGCAGTACTTC. The chain has TRBV29-1 and TRBJ2-7, with no clear D. The V gene's germline CDR1 is SQVTM and CDR2 ANQGSEA. The V end lost 5 bases, the J end lost 4 bases, and 12 bases lay between the germline ends. The CDR3 length is 12 residues.

This clonotype was detected many times. This chain links TRBV11-1 with TRBJ2-6, with TRBD1 as a possible D gene (6 bases). In germline, CDR1 is SGHAT, CDR2 FQDESV (reference sequence). This CDR3 contains 15 residues. Trimming removed 3 bases from V and 4 bases from J, with 10 bases in between. CDR3 region: CASSFDRIGANVLTF. The CDR3 DNA sequence: TGTGCCAGCAGCTTTGACAGGATCGGGGCCAACGTCCTGACTTTC.

V is TRBV5-1 and J is TRBJ2-3, with 9 bases lining up with TRBD1. The J call is doubtful: the DNA matches TRBJ1-5 better. The CDR3 runs to 17 residues. Looked up from germline, CDR1 is SGHRS and CDR2 is YFSETQ. The CDR3 DNA is TGCGCCAGCAGCTTCCGGACAGGGGATGCCACCAGAGATACGCAGCATTTT. Translated, it gives CASSFRTGDATRDTQHF.

This chain joins TRBV7-9 and TRBJ1-1; 9 positions match TRBD1. The CDR3 is 19 amino acids. Germline V gives CDR1 SEHNR, CDR2 FQNEAQ (reference sequence). The V gene end was trimmed by 1 base and the J gene end by 0 bases; junction bases not matched to a gene: 12. CDR3 protein: CASSLGPSDRGTVNTEAFF. The CDR3 DNA reads as TGTGCCAGCAGCTTAGGGCCATCGGACAGGGGCACGGTGAACACTGAAGCTTTCTTT.

V gene TRBV14 combines with J gene TRBJ2-7; TRBD1 agrees at 7 bases. This CDR3 region has 15 residues. The J segment lost 1 base and the V segment lost 4 bases, leaving 7 bases of the junction unmatched. The germline V gene has CDR1 SGHDN and CDR2 FVKESK. CDR3 protein: CASSRIKGQSYEQYF. CDR3 coding DNA: TGTGCCAGCAGCCGAATAAAGGGACAGTCCTACGAGCAGTACTTC.

This clonotype was detected only once. A clone one base away is much larger, so this may be a read error. V gene TRBV4-3 combines with J gene TRBJ2-3; 7 nucleotides match TRBD1. The CDR3 is made up of 15 amino acids. CDR1 is LGHNA and CDR2 is YSLEER in the germline V gene. CDR3 nucleotide sequence: TGCGCCAGCAGCCAAGAAAAAGGGGGCAGAGATATGCAGTATTTT. As protein: CASSQEKGGRDMQYF.

As concerns this clonotype: Mismatch with germline at one junction end may stem from a read error. This chain joins TRBV2 and TRBJ1-1, with 7 bases lining up with TRBD1. This CDR3 is built from 13 residues. CDR1 and CDR2 (germline): SNHLY, FYNNEI. The CDR3 nucleotides read TGTGCCAGCAGAAACAGGGGAACCACTGAAGCTTCCTTT. Translation gives CASRNRGTTEASF.

With respect to this clonotype: This may arise from a read error, as a much more abundant clone is one base away. The chain is built from TRBV6-6 and TRBJ1-4; unclear D gene. Germline assignment: CDR1 MNHNY and CDR2 SVGAGI (reference sequence). The CDR3 is 11 amino acids. V was cut by 7 bases and J by 3 bases, with 3 bases left in between. CDR3 sequence (DNA): TGTGCCAGCATGGCTAATGAAAAACTGTTTTTT. It yields the protein CASMANEKLFF.

For this clonotype: This may come from a read error, since a much larger clone is one base off. This chain uses TRBV6-1 with TRBJ1-5, with 8 bases fitting TRBD1. The germline V gene has CDR1 MNHNS and CDR2 SASEGT. The CDR3 sequence is 14 residues long. The CDR3 sequence is CACSGQGFGQPQHF. CDR3 nucleotides: TGTGCCTGCAGCGGACAGGGTTTTGGTCAGCCCCAGCATTTT.

With respect to this clonotype: The junction shows a germline mismatch at one end, possibly a read error. The gene calls are TRBV11-2 and TRBJ2-6, with 11 bases fitting TRBD1. The CDR3 has 18 amino acids. Germline assignment: CDR1 SGHAT and CDR2 FQNNGV. Written as DNA, the CDR3 is TGTGCCAGCAGCTTATGGACAGGGGGCTCCCCTGGTGCCAACGTCCTGACTTTC. It specifies CASSLWTGGSPGANVLTF.

The chain is built from TRBV6-1 and TRBJ2-3, with D perhaps matching TRBD2 (5 bases). Germline loops: CDR1 MNHNS, CDR2 SASEGT. V shed 2 bases and J shed 7 bases, with 13 bases lying between them. The CDR3 is 14 residues long. CDR3 nucleotide sequence: TGTGCCAGCAGTGAATTGGGAGTCGGGAATACGCAGTATTTT. This translates into CASSELGVGNTQYF.

This chain joins TRBV5-4 and TRBJ2-7; D perhaps matches TRBD1 (5 bases). The V end lost 4 bases, the J end lost 3 bases, and 14 bases lay between the germline ends. Looked up from germline, CDR1 is SGHNT and CDR2 is YYREEE (reference sequence). The CDR3 is 14 residues long. The CDR3 DNA sequence: TGTGCCAGCAGCCCAACCGGACAATTCTACGAGCAGTACTTC. This sequence encodes CASSPTGQFYEQYF.

This clonotype was seen repeatedly, ten times or more. The V call is TRBV4-3, the J call TRBJ2-1, with D uncertain. Germline values: CDR1 LGHNA, CDR2 YSLEER. The CDR3 has 19 residues. Trimming shortened V by 0 bases and J by 3 bases, and 21 bases separated the two germline ends. CDR3 region: CASSQEFVGLENFYNEQFF. For the CDR3, the DNA is TGCGCCAGCAGCCAAGAATTCGTGGGGTTAGAGAACTTCTACAATGAGCAGTTCTTC.

This clonotype was seen a single time. This may stem from a read error, because a much larger clone lies one nucleotide away. This chain connects TRBV14 to TRBJ2-7; D may be TRBD1 or TRBD2 (5 bases each). The CDR3 runs to 15 residues. The V gene's germline CDR1 is SGHDN and CDR2 FVKESK. CDR3 loop: CANSQVRGQFYEQYF. The CDR3 DNA reads as TGTGCCAACAGCCAAGTGAGGGGCCAATTCTACGAGCAGTACTTC.

Regarding this clonotype: An end of the junction does not agree with germline; a read error may underlie this. This chain connects TRBV6-2 or TRBV6-3 to TRBJ2-6; weak D call: TRBD2 (5 bases). Germline CDR1 MNHEY, CDR2 SVGEGT. The length of the CDR3 is 13 residues. As DNA, the CDR3 is TGTGCCAGCAGTTGGACTTGGGCCAACGCCCTGACTTTC. It is translated as CASSWTWANALTF.

This clonotype has at least ten counts. The genes are TRBV4-1 and TRBJ1-2; D is undetermined. The CDR3 is made up of 13 amino acids. CDR1 is MGHRA, CDR2 YSYEKL, per germline. Trimming pared 0 bases from V and 5 bases from J, leaving 7 bases between. DNA of the CDR3: TGCGCCAGCAGCCAAGAGGAGGGATATGGCTACACCTTC. Protein product: CASSQEEGYGYTF.

As to this clonotype: A much larger clonotype is one base distant, so this may be a read error. V is TRBV6-6 and J is TRBJ2-3; D might be TRBD2 (6 bases). In germline, CDR1 is MNHNY, CDR2 SVGAGI (reference sequence). The CDR3 has 14 amino acids. The CDR3 loop is CAGSWDLATDTQYF. CDR3 nucleotide sequence: TGTGCCGGCAGTTGGGACTTAGCGACAGATACGCAGTATTTT.